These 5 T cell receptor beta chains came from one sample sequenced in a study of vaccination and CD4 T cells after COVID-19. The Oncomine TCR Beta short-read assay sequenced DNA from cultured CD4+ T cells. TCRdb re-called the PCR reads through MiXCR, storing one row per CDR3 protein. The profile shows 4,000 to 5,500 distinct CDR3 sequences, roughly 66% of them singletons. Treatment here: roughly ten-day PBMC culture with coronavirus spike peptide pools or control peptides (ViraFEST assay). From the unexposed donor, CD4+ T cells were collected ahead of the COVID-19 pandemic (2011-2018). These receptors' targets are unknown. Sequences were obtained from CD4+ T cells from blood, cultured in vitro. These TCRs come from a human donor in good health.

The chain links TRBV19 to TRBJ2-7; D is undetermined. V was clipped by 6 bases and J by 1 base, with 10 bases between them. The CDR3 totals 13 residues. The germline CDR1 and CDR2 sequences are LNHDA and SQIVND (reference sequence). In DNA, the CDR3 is TGTGCCAGTAGCCACACTCCGTCCTACGAGCAGTACTTC. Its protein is CASSHTPSYEQYF. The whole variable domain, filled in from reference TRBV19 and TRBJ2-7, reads DGGITQSPKYLFRKEGQNVTLSCEQNLNHDAMYWYRQDPGQGLRLIYYSQIVNDFQKGDIAEGYSVSREKKESFPLTVTSAQKNPTAFYLCASSHTPSYEQYFGPGTRLTVT.

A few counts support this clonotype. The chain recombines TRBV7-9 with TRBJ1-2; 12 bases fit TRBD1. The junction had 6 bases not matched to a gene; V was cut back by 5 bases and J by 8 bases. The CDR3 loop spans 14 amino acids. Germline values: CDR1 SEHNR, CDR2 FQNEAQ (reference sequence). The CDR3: CASSLGQGAFGYTF. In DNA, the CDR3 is TGTGCCAGCAGCCTGGGACAGGGGGCTTTCGGCTACACCTTC.

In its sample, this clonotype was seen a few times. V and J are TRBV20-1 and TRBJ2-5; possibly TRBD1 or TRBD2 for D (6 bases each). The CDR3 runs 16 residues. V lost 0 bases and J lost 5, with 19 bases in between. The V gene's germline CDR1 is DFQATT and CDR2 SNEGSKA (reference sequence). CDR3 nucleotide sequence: TGCAGTGCTAGAGATTTTCACGGGGGCCTAGGGGAGACCCAGTACTTC. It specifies CSARDFHGGLGETQYF.

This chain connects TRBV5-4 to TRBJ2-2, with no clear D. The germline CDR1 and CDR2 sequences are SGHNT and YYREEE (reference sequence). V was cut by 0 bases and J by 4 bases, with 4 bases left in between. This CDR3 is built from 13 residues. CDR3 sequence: CASSLDGTGELFF. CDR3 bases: TGTGCCAGCAGCTTGGACGGCACCGGGGAGCTGTTTTTT.

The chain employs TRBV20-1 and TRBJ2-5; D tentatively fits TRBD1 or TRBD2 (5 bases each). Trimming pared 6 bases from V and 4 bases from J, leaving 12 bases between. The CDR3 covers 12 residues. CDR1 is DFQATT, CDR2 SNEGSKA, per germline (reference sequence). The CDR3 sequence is CSAQQRGETQYF. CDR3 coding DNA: TGCAGTGCGCAACAGAGGGGAGAGACCCAGTACTTC.